This entry describes one TCR beta chain. The target antigen is unknown. This specimen belongs to a study of CD8+CD57+ T cells in acquired aplastic anemia. Study conclusions and caveats: The study identified around 28 CD8+ CDR3 sequences shared by patients and controls.

The CDR3 contains 14 residues. Per the germline V gene, CDR1 is LNHDA and CDR2 is SQIVND (reference sequence). Trimming shortened V by 6 bases and J by 0 bases, and 11 bases separated the two germline ends. All sequencing subjects had displayed CD8+CD57+ cell expansion on flow cytometry. For CDR3 and TCR beta VDJ profiling, genomic DNA was the template used. TCRdb passed the reads through MiXCR, listing each CDR3 protein once. This table has roughly 61,000 distinct CDR3 sequences, around 50% appearing once. The chain combines TRBV19 with TRBJ1-1; D is unresolved. The sample taken for sequencing was sorted CD4+, CD8+, or CD8+CD57+ T cells (not recorded which) from PBMCs. This TCR was recovered from a human donor with aplastic anemia. CDR3 in amino acids: CASRVQGMNTEAFF. The DNA for the CDR3 is TGTGCCAGTAGGGTCCAAGGGATGAACACTGAAGCTTTCTTT.